This entry lists 5 T cell receptor beta chains sequenced from one sample in a study of cytomegalovirus exposure and HLA in healthy donors. In the PCR, 60 Vbeta and 13 Jbeta primers were used. The repertoire was sequenced with immunoSEQ multiplex PCR; TCRdb's copy has only in-frame clones and lacks some. The sample carries about 130,000 clones, roughly 70% recorded once. Sequencing was done on a sample of PBMCs. The receptors shown here come from a woman aged 40 to 55 in good health and CMV-seropositive.

The chain has TRBV14 and TRBJ2-1; D possibly corresponds to TRBD2 (6 bases). CDR1 is SGHDN, CDR2 FVKESK, per germline. The V gene lost 2 bases and the J gene lost 15 bases, with 14 bases spanning the gap. The CDR3 contains 12 residues. The CDR3 nucleotides are TGTGCCAGCAGCCAACTTGGGACTCTACGGTTCTTC. It yields the protein CASSQLGTLRFF.

This clone was recorded once. The CDR3 DNA follows: TGTGCCAGCAGCCACGCCGGGAGCTCCTACAATGAGCAGTTCTTC. It is translated as CASSHAGSSYNEQFF. This chain joins TRBV9 and TRBJ2-1, with a possible D match to TRBD2 (6 bases). Trimming cost V 4 bases and J 0 bases, with 11 bases left between them. Looked up from germline, CDR1 is SGDLS and CDR2 is YYNGEE. The length of the CDR3 is 15 residues.

The table lists this clone with a count of one. Other DNA sequences of this sample code for an identical CDR3. The J gene is TRBJ1-2, the V gene TRBV27, with 8 bases that match TRBD1. The CDR3 length is 15 residues. J lost 2 bases, V lost 6 bases, and 8 bases had no gene match. Germline lookup yields CDR1 MNHEY and CDR2 SMNVEV (reference sequence). DNA for the CDR3: TGTGCCAGCAGCCCCCGCCAGGGGGCGAACTATGGCTACACCTTC. Translated: CASSPRQGANYGYTF.

The chain is built from TRBV7-6 and TRBJ2-5; D unresolved. Trimming left V 5 bases short and J 3 bases short, with 10 bases between. Germline lookup yields CDR1 SGHVS and CDR2 FNYEAQ. The CDR3 is 13 residues long. CDR3 sequence reads: CASSPLGEETQYF. CDR3 nucleotide sequence: TGTGCCAGCAGCCCGTTGGGCGAAGAGACCCAGTACTTC.

CDR3 in amino acids: CASSRTSGRKGGELFF. The CDR3 nucleotides are TGTGCCAGCAGCCGGACTAGCGGGAGGAAGGGCGGGGAGCTGTTTTTT. V and J are TRBV7-2 and TRBJ2-2, with 14 bases lining up with TRBD2. There are 16 residues in the CDR3. CDR1 and CDR2 (germline): SGHTA, FQGNSA. The V gene end was trimmed by 5 bases and the J gene end by 7 bases; junction bases not matched to a gene: 6.